These 21 T cell receptor beta chains were all obtained from the same sample, sequenced in a study of blood T cells in healthy people across ages. A second PCR, run for about 7 to 12 cycles, used a sample-barcoded 5' primer plus a J-beta primer mix. In TCRdb, the 5' RACE reads were re-called with MiXCR into one record per CDR3 protein. The sample carries approximately 690,000 distinct CDR3 sequences, about 54% recorded once. The specimen sequenced was blood. These receptors came from a man aged 55-75 years in good health.

The CDR3 coding sequence is TGTGCCAGCAGTTCTAGCGGGGGGCGTGAGCAGTTCTTC. Translated, it gives CASSSSGGREQFF. V and J are TRBV2 and TRBJ2-1; 11 positions match TRBD2. The CDR3 contains 13 residues. V lost 5 bases to trimming and J lost 9 bases; unmatched junction nucleotides: 3. The germline V gene encodes CDR1 SNHLY and CDR2 FYNNEI.

Only a few counts were recorded for this clonotype. The rearrangement joins TRBV6-2 or TRBV6-3 to TRBJ2-4; 7 positions agree with TRBD2. V was pared by 4 bases and J by 0 bases, with 3 bases of the junction left unmatched. The CDR3 runs to 15 residues. CDR1 and CDR2 from the germline V gene are MNHEY and SVGEGT. The CDR3, as DNA: TGTGCCAGCAGTTCTAGCGGACTAGCCAAAAACATTCAGTACTTC. Translating gives CASSSSGLAKNIQYF.

The J gene is TRBJ2-1, the V gene TRBV5-1, with D uncertain. The length of the CDR3 is 15 residues. V lost 0 bases, J lost 0 bases, and 7 bases lay in between. CDR1 is SGHRS, CDR2 YFSETQ, per germline. The DNA of the CDR3 is TGCGCCAGCAGCTTGGTGAAGGGCTCCTACAATGAGCAGTTCTTC. This gives the protein CASSLVKGSYNEQFF.

The CDR3 DNA sequence: TGTGCCAGTAGCTCGAAGGGGGCTCCGTCGAACACCGGGGAGCTGTTTTTT. Its protein is CASSSKGAPSNTGELFF. The V and J genes are TRBV19 and TRBJ2-2; 7 positions agree with TRBD1. V gave up 6 bases and J gave up 0 bases; unmatched junction bases: 10. This CDR3 region has 17 residues. In germline, CDR1 is LNHDA, CDR2 SQIVND (reference sequence).

The rearrangement links TRBV6-1 to TRBJ1-6; D is possibly TRBD1 (5 bases). The V and J ends lost 6 bases and 14 bases respectively, with 26 bases between them. The CDR3 is 16 amino acids. Germline CDR1 and CDR2: MNHNS and SASEGT. The CDR3 here is CASRPRDGLFRLSLHF. The CDR3 nucleotides are TGTGCCAGCAGACCCCGGGACGGTCTATTTAGGTTATCCCTCCACTTT.

The chain carries TRBV5-1 and TRBJ1-4, with TRBD1 matching over 9 bases. This CDR3 comprises 15 residues. Germline V gene sequence: CDR1 SGHRS, CDR2 YFSETQ. Trimming took 1 base from V and 4 from J; bases not matched to a gene: 2. CDR3 residues: CASSLLGQGNEKLFF. CDR3 sequence (DNA): TGCGCCAGCAGCTTGCTGGGACAGGGTAATGAAAAACTGTTTTTT.

The genes are TRBV12-3 or TRBV12-4 and TRBJ1-1; D is undetermined. The length of the CDR3 is 14 residues. V was shortened by 4 bases and J by 6 bases, with 15 bases between the two germline ends. This CDR3 is CASSSNRGGSEAFF. CDR3 DNA sequence: TGTGCCAGCAGTTCCAACCGGGGAGGTTCTGAAGCTTTCTTT.

This chain links TRBV3-1 with TRBJ2-1; 8 bases are a match to TRBD1. The CDR3 covers 15 residues. The V gene's germline CDR1 is LGHDT and CDR2 YNNKEL (reference sequence). V shed 4 bases, J shed 3 bases, and the junction held 5 bases outside the gene matches. This CDR3 reads CASSRDRGYYNEQFF. Written as DNA, the CDR3 is TGTGCCAGCAGCCGAGACAGGGGTTACTACAATGAGCAGTTCTTC.

This chain connects TRBV9 to TRBJ2-3, with unresolved D. Trimming stripped 0 bases from V and 0 bases from J, with 11 bases between. Per germline, CDR1 SGDLS and CDR2 YYNGEE. The CDR3 runs 16 residues. CDR3 nucleotide sequence: TGTGCCAGCAGCGTAGGTTGGGGTCCAAGCACAGATACGCAGTATTTT. Residues: CASSVGWGPSTDTQYF.

This clonotype appeared a single time. The V gene is TRBV7-9, the J gene TRBJ2-4, with D perhaps being TRBD1 or TRBD2 (6 bases each). Germline lookup yields CDR1 SEHNR and CDR2 FQNEAQ (reference sequence). Trimming took off 3 bases at V and 9 bases at J, with 9 bases between the two ends. The length of the CDR3 is 12 residues. The CDR3 bases are TGTGCCAGCAGCTTTGGAGGGGGCATTCAGTACTTC. Translating gives CASSFGGGIQYF. Full variable domain (remainder filled in from reference TRBV7-9 and TRBJ2-4): DTGVSQNPRHKITKRGQNVTFRCDPISEHNRLYWYRQTLGQGPEFLTYFQNEAQLEKSRLLSDRFSAERPKGSFSTLEIQRTEQGDSAMYLCASSFGGGIQYFGAGTRLSVL.

In its sample, this clonotype was seen once. The rearrangement joins TRBV9 to TRBJ2-7, with 9 nucleotides matching TRBD1. The germline V gene encodes CDR1 SGDLS and CDR2 YYNGEE. CDR3 length: 17 amino acids. V was clipped by 4 bases and J by 0 bases; unmatched bases: 11. In DNA form, the CDR3 reads TGTGCCAGCAGCCCAGATCTCGGGACAGGGAGCTCCTACGAGCAGTACTTC. It specifies CASSPDLGTGSSYEQYF.

V gene TRBV4-3 combines with J gene TRBJ1-2; 10 bases are a match to TRBD1. V gave up 5 bases and J gave up 8 bases; unmatched junction bases: 8. Germline CDR1 reads LGHNA; CDR2 reads YSLEER. The CDR3 is 14 residues long. The CDR3 coding sequence is TGCGCCAGCAGCAAACTTGGACAGGGGGAAGGCTACACCTTC. It translates to CASSKLGQGEGYTF.

V gene TRBV20-1 combines with J gene TRBJ2-5; 11 bases are a match to TRBD2. The CDR3 totals 16 residues. The V gene's germline CDR1 is DFQATT and CDR2 SNEGSKA (reference sequence). The ends lost 3 bases at V and 7 bases at J; junction bases unmatched: 13. The CDR3 coding sequence is TGCAGTGCTAGTATGGCGACTAGCGGGGTTATTGGGACCCAGTACTTC. Translation gives CSASMATSGVIGTQYF.

This chain joins TRBV10-3 and TRBJ2-5; a possible D gene is TRBD1 (6 bases). V lost 3 bases and J 2 bases, leaving 13 bases between the germline ends. CDR1 is ENHRY and CDR2 is SYGVKD in the germline V gene. This CDR3 is built from 15 residues. CDR3 in DNA: TGTGCCATCAGTGAAAGAGGGGACATTCAAGAGACCCAGTACTTC. It specifies CAISERGDIQETQYF.

The rearrangement uses TRBV12-3 or TRBV12-4 and TRBJ2-6; D not certain. V lost 8 bases and J 0 bases, leaving 8 bases between the germline ends. This CDR3 spans 14 amino acids. CDR3 bases: TGTGCCAGCGGGCGGACCTCTGGGGCCAACGTCCTGACTTTC. As protein: CASGRTSGANVLTF.

This clonotype has just a few counts. The gene calls are TRBV29-1 and TRBJ2-3; D call uncertain. The CDR3 consists of 12 residues. In germline, CDR1 is SQVTM, CDR2 ANQGSEA. V lost 6 bases, J lost 4 bases, and 11 bases lay in between. The CDR3 DNA reads as TGCAGCGTGGGTCCGAGTGCAGATACGCAGTATTTT. Protein product: CSVGPSADTQYF.

The rearrangement joins TRBV18 to TRBJ1-6, with 8 bases identical to TRBD1. The CDR3 has 15 amino acids. J was trimmed by 9 bases and V by 5 bases; bases with no gene match: 9. CDR1 KGHSH and CDR2 LQKENI come from the germline V gene. In DNA, the CDR3 is TGTGCCAGCTCAGAACAGGGGGACCATAGTTCACCCCTCCACTTT. It yields the protein CASSEQGDHSSPLHF.

The rearrangement links TRBV7-2 to TRBJ2-7; D could derive from TRBD1 or TRBD2 (5 bases each). Germline CDR1 SGHTA, CDR2 FQGNSA. There are 14 residues in the CDR3. V lost 5 bases and J 3 bases, leaving 14 bases between the germline ends. CDR3 sequence: CASSGTRDGYEQYF. CDR3 nucleotide sequence: TGTGCCAGCAGCGGCACGAGGGACGGCTACGAGCAGTACTTC. Filled out from reference TRBV7-2 and TRBJ2-7, the complete variable domain reads GAGVSQSPSNKVTEKGKDVELRCDPISGHTALYWYRQSLGQGLEFLIYFQGNSAPDKSGLPSDRFSAERTGGSVSTLTIQRTQQEDSAVYLCASSGTRDGYEQYFGPGTRLTVT.

V and J are TRBV5-1 and TRBJ1-1, with 7 bases matching TRBD1. The CDR3 extends over 16 amino acids. Germline CDR1 and CDR2: SGHRS and YFSETQ. V trimming: 1 base; J trimming: 2 bases; junction bases outside the gene matches: 8. CDR3 region: CASSLSPQGPNTEAFF. The CDR3 coding sequence is TGCGCCAGCAGCTTGAGCCCACAGGGGCCTAACACTGAAGCTTTCTTT.

Concerning this clonotype: A read error may produce the germline difference seen at one junction end. This chain connects TRBV20-1 to TRBJ2-7; D ambiguous. This CDR3 has 16 residues. Looked up from germline, CDR1 is DFQATT and CDR2 is SNEGSKA (reference sequence). CDR3 protein: CSARVPGPTTSYEQYF. In DNA form, the CDR3 reads TGCAGTGCCAGAGTCCCAGGCCCGACAACCTCCTACGAGCAGTACTTC.

The chain is built from TRBV7-9 and TRBJ2-2; D might be TRBD1 (5 bases). The germline CDR1 and CDR2 sequences are SEHNR and FQNEAQ (reference sequence). The CDR3 sequence is 16 residues long. Trimming shortened V by 5 bases and J by 4 bases, and 17 bases separated the two germline ends. The CDR3 sequence is CASSGIRVRATGELFF. CDR3 nucleotide sequence: TGTGCCAGCAGCGGTATCAGGGTCCGGGCCACCGGGGAGCTGTTTTTT.